This TCR beta chain was recorded in a study of neurological immune-mediated disorders. The authors produced cDNA by 5'RACE using 10-nucleotide random UMIs. TCRdb reanalysed the 5' RACE reads using MiXCR and keeps one entry per CDR3 protein. Here the sample spans under 50,000 distinct CDR3 sequences, around 12% being singletons. This clonotype was seen ten or more times. Time point noted: longitudinal time-point 2. Trimming removed 0 bases at V and 7 bases at J, with 14 bases between. Germline lookup yields CDR1 SGHRS and CDR2 YFSETQ. The length of the CDR3 is 16 residues. The material sequenced was PBMCs. This TCR came from a male donor with HTLV-1-associated myelopathy (HAM/TSP). This sequence joins TRBV5-1 and TRBJ1-6; D ambiguous. This CDR3 is CASSLVRTAENSPLHF. CDR3 nucleotides: TGCGCCAGCAGCTTGGTAAGGACTGCGGAGAATTCACCCCTCCACTTT.